At least ten counts were recorded for the clone carrying this TCR beta chain. Antigen: not known. This specimen belongs to a study of T cells after posttransplantation cyclophosphamide. The study's findings and limits: Later blood repertoires were often dominated by clones from the donor CD8+ memory compartment.

Looked up from germline, CDR1 is KGHSH and CDR2 is LQKENI. This CDR3 contains 12 residues. Trimming pared 8 bases from V and 5 bases from J, leaving 12 bases between. Sequencing was performed with immunoSEQ multiplex PCR; in TCRdb, only in-frame clones are kept and a portion is missing. The specimen has more than 25,000 clones, none found just once. The chain employs TRBV18 and TRBJ2-5; D is perhaps TRBD2 (5 bases). Sequencing was done on a sample of PBMCs. The receptor's source is a man aged 50-60 years in good health, CMV-negative, and a related stem cell transplant donor. This CDR3 reads CASGRDRETQYF. Written as DNA, the CDR3 is TGTGCCAGCGGTCGGGATCGGGAGACCCAGTACTTC.